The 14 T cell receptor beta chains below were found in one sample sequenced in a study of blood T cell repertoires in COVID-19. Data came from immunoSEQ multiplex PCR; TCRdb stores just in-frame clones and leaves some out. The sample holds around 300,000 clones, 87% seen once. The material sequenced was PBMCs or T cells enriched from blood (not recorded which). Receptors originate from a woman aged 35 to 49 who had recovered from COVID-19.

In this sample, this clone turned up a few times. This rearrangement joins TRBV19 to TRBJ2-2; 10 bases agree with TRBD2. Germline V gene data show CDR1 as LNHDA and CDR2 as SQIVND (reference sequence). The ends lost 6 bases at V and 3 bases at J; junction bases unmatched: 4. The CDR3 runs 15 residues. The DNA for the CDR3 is TGTGCCAGTAGGAAGAGCGGGAGGGACACCGGGGAGCTGTTTTTT. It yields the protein CASRKSGRDTGELFF.

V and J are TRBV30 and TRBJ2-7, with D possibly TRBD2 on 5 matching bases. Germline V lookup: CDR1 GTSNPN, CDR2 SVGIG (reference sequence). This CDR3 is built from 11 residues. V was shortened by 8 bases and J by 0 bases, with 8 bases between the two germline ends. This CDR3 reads CAIRDSYEQYF. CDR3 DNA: TGTGCCATACGGGACTCCTACGAGCAGTACTTC.

The CDR3 DNA reads as TGTGCCAGTAGTTCCTACTCCGGGACAGGGTTCGCCTACGAGCAGTACTTC. It yields the protein CASSSYSGTGFAYEQYF. V gene TRBV19 combines with J gene TRBJ2-7; 9 bases agree with TRBD1. The V segment lost 5 bases and the J segment 2 bases; nucleotides outside the gene matches: 13. The CDR3 is 17 residues long. Germline loops: CDR1 LNHDA, CDR2 SQIVND (reference sequence).

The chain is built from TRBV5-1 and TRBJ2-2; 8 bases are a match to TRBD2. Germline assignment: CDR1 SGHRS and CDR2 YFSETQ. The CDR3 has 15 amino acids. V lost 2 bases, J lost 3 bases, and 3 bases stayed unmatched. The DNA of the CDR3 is TGCGCCAGCAGCTTTAGCGGGACGGACACCGGGGAGCTGTTTTTT. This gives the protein CASSFSGTDTGELFF. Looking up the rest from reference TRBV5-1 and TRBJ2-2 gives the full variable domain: KAGVTQTPRYLIKTRGQQVTLSCSPISGHRSVSWYQQTPGQGLQFLFEYFSETQRNKGNFPGRFSGRQFSNSRSEMNVSTLELGDSALYLCASSFSGTDTGELFFGEGSRLTVL.

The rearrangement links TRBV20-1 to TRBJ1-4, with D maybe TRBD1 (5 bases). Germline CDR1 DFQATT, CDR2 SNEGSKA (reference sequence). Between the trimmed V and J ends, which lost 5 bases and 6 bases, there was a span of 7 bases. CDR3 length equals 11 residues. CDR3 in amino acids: CSAPRDEKLFF. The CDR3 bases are TGCAGTGCTCCCAGGGATGAAAAACTGTTTTTT.

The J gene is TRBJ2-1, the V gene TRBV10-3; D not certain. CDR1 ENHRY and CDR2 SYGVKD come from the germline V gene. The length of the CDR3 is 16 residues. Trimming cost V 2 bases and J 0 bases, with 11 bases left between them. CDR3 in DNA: TGTGCCATCAGTGAGAGGAGCCGGAGCTCCTACAATGAGCAGTTCTTC. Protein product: CAISERSRSSYNEQFF.

The CDR3 sequence is CASSLLGLAGQETQYF. CDR3 DNA sequence: TGTGCCAGCAGCTTACTGGGTCTAGCGGGGCAAGAGACCCAGTACTTC. The V gene is TRBV7-2, the J gene TRBJ2-5, with 9 positions matching TRBD2. The CDR3 is 16 amino acids. Germline lookup yields CDR1 SGHTA and CDR2 FQGNSA. With V trimmed by 2 bases and J by 2 bases, 6 bases remained unmatched.

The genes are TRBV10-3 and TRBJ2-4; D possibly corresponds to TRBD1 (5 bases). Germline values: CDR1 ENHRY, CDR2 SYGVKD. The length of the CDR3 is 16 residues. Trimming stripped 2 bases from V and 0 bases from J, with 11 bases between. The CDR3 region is CAISERKGSAKNIQYF. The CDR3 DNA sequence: TGTGCCATCAGTGAGCGTAAGGGGTCAGCCAAAAACATTCAGTACTTC.

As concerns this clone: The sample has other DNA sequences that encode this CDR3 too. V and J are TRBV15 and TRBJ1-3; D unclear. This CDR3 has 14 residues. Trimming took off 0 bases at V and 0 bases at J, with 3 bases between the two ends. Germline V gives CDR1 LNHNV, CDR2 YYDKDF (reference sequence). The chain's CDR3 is CATSRDSSGNTIYF. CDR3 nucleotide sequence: TGTGCCACCAGCAGAGACAGCTCTGGAAACACCATATATTTT.

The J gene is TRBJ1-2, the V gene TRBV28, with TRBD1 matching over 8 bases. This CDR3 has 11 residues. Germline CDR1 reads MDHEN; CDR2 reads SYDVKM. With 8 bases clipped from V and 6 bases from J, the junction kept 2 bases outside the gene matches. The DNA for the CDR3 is TGTGCCAGCGACAGGGGCAATGGCTACACCTTC. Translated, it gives CASDRGNGYTF.

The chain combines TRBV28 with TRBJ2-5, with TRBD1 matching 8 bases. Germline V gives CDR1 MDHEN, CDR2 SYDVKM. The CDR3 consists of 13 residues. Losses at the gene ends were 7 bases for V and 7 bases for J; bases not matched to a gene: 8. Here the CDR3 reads CASTQGAEGTQYF. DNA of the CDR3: TGTGCCAGCACCCAGGGGGCGGAAGGGACCCAGTACTTC.

DNA for the CDR3: TGTGCCAGCAGCTTAGCCCCAGGGGGTATCAACTATGGCTACACCTTC. Translated: CASSLAPGGINYGYTF. The chain recombines TRBV7-2 with TRBJ1-2, with TRBD1 identical over 7 bases. V trimming: 0 bases; J trimming: 2 bases; junction bases outside the gene matches: 6. The V gene's germline CDR1 is SGHTA and CDR2 FQGNSA. The CDR3 covers 16 residues.

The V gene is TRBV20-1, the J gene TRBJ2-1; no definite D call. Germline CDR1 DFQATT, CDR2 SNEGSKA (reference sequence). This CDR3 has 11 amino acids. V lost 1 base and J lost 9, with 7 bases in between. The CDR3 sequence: CSARGALEQFF. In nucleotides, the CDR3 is TGCAGTGCTAGAGGGGCTCTTGAGCAGTTCTTC.

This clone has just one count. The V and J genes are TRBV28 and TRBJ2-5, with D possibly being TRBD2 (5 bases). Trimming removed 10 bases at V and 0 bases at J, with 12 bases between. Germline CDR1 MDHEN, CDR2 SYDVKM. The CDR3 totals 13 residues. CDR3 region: CATLAPYQETQYF. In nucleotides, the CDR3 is TGTGCCACCTTAGCGCCGTACCAAGAGACCCAGTACTTC.